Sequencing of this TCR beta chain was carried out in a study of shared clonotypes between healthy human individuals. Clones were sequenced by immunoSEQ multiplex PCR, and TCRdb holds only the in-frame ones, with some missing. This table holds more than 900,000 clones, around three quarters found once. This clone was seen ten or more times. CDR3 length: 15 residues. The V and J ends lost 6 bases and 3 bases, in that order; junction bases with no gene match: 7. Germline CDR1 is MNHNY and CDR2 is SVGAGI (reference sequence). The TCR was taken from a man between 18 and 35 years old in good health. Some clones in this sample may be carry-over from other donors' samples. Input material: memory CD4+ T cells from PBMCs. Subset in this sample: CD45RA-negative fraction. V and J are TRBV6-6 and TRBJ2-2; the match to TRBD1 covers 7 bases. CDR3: CASRPHDRDTGELFF. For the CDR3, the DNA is TGTGCCAGCAGGCCCCACGACAGGGACACCGGGGAGCTGTTTTTT.